These 8 T cell receptor beta chains originate from one sample sequenced in a study of cytomegalovirus exposure and HLA in healthy donors. PCR employed 60 Vbeta and 13 Jbeta primers. This table comes from immunoSEQ multiplex PCR, and its TCRdb copy is limited to in-frame clones, with some not included. This sample has approximately 170,000 clones; about 76% occur once, and the top ten carry 2% to 3%. Material: PBMCs. The receptors originated from a middle-aged woman in good health and CMV-seropositive.

This clone was seen only a few times. V is TRBV5-6 and J is TRBJ2-7, with D tentatively TRBD1 (5 bases). The CDR3 covers 12 residues. The germline V and J ends were trimmed by 1 base and 4 bases, with 6 bases remaining between them. Germline CDR1 is SGHDT and CDR2 is YYEEEE. The chain's CDR3 is CASSLQGYEQYF. CDR3 DNA: TGTGCCAGCAGCTTGCAGGGATACGAGCAGTACTTC. The entire variable domain, with the rest obtained from reference TRBV5-6 and TRBJ2-7, is as follows: DAGVTQSPTHLIKTRGQQVTLRCSPKSGHDTVSWYQQALGQGPQFIFQYYEEEERQRGNFPDRFSGHQFPNYSSELNVNALLLGDSALYLCASSLQGYEQYFGPGTRLTVT.

The rearrangement joins TRBV5-4 to TRBJ1-2; D is unresolved. In germline, CDR1 is SGHNT, CDR2 YYREEE (reference sequence). The CDR3 has 13 residues. Trimming left V 2 bases short and J 5 bases short, with 10 bases between. The CDR3: CASSFTGTYGYTF. CDR3 sequence (DNA): TGTGCCAGCAGCTTCACGGGTACTTATGGCTACACCTTC.

This clone appeared a few times. The chain links TRBV2 to TRBJ1-6, with unresolved D. The germline V gene has CDR1 SNHLY and CDR2 FYNNEI. The V end lost 6 bases, the J end lost 9 bases, and 12 bases lay between the germline ends. CDR3 length: 13 residues. The CDR3 DNA sequence: TGTGCCAGCAGACTGGGCGCGAGTTCACCCCTCCACTTT. Translated: CASRLGASSPLHF.

The chain recombines TRBV2 with TRBJ2-5; D may be TRBD1 (7 bases). Trimming took 5 bases from V and 5 from J, leaving 15 bases between them. The length of the CDR3 is 14 residues. CDR1 and CDR2 (germline): SNHLY, FYNNEI. CDR3 in amino acids: CASSRQGGGETQYF. CDR3 coding DNA: TGTGCCAGCAGTCGACAGGGTGGGGGGGAGACCCAGTACTTC.

The chain is built from TRBV6-1 and TRBJ1-3, with D tentatively TRBD1 (6 bases). With 2 bases removed from V and 0 bases from J, the gap between germline ends came to 8 bases. The CDR3 is 15 amino acids. Germline assignment: CDR1 MNHNS and CDR2 SASEGT. In DNA form, the CDR3 reads TGTGCCAGCAGTGAAATGGGACACTCTGGAAACACCATATATTTT. Translated: CASSEMGHSGNTIYF.

CDR3 bases: TGTGCCTGGAGTGTGGATCAGGCCTCACCCCTCCACTTT. Encoded protein: CAWSVDQASPLHF. This rearrangement joins TRBV30 to TRBJ1-6; no definite D call. From germline, CDR1 is GTSNPN and CDR2 SVGIG (reference sequence). The ends were cut back, 0 bases at V and 10 bases at J, with 10 bases in the middle. The CDR3 runs to 13 residues.

The chain recombines TRBV10-1 with TRBJ2-1; D might be TRBD2 (6 bases). CDR1 is WNHNN, CDR2 SYGVQD, per germline (reference sequence). The CDR3 contains 13 residues. The germline V and J ends were trimmed by 6 bases and 9 bases, with 15 bases remaining between them. Written as DNA, the CDR3 is TGCGCCAGCAGCCGGGACTCCGGGGGTGAGCAGTTCTTC. This codes for CASSRDSGGEQFF.

The rearrangement links TRBV30 to TRBJ1-3; D is perhaps TRBD1 (6 bases). Germline-derived CDR1 and CDR2 are GTSNPN and SVGIG (reference sequence). V was clipped by 0 bases and J by 1 base, with 7 bases between them. CDR3 length equals 14 residues. CDR3 loop: CAWSVTGSGNTIYF. The CDR3 bases are TGTGCCTGGAGTGTGACAGGATCTGGAAACACCATATATTTT.